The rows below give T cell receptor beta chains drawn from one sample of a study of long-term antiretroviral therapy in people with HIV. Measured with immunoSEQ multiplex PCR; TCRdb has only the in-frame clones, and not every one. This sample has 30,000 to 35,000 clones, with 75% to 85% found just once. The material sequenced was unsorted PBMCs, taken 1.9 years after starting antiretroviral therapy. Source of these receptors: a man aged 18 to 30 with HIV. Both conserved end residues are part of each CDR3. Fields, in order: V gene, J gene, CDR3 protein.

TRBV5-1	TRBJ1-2	CASRAPETGSGYTF
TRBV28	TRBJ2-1	CASSLPPLRLNEQFF
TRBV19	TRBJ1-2	CASSIDRVNGYTF
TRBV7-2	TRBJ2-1	CASSPESRNNEQFF
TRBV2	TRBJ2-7	CASKIVTYEQYF
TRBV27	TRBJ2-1	CASRENVGIHNEQFF
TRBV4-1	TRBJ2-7	CASSPIRDGSYEQYF
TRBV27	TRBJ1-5	CASSLSSPRQGDQPQHF
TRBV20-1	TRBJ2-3	CSASFVGTQYF
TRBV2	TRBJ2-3	CASNRDRVTDTQYF
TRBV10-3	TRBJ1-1	CAISEFGPENTEAFF
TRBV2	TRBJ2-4	CASSGEGPGTSGGWVQYF
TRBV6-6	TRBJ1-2	CASSHKSGYTF
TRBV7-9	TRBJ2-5	CASSPQTGIETQYF
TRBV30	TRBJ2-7	CAWSAARLLSSYEQYF
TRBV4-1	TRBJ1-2	CASSQEDYYGYTF
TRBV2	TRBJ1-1	CASRDRPGFEAFF
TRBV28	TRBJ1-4	CASSSLVSSDSLLEKLFF
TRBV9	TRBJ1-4	CASSPTPAGRNEKLFF
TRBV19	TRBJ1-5	CASSIQESNQPQHF
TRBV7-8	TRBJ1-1	CASSLGGYRENTEAFF
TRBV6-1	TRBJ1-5	CASSGGQHYQPQHF